This paragraph covers one T cell receptor (beta chain) sequence. What it binds is not known. The sample originates from a study of T cells in Graves' hyperthyroidism and ophthalmopathy. Across the study: Before treatment of any kind, peripheral blood was taken at initial diagnosis. Findings and limits, study-wide: The model forecast ophthalmopathy, anticipating it by a median about six months before onset.

TCR beta CDR3 regions were amplified from RNA. HTBI primers were employed in a first-round RT-PCR of the TCR CDR3. One entry per CDR3 protein, called by TCRdb with MiXCR from the multiplex PCR reads. The sample records almost 500,000 distinct CDR3 sequences, 20% to 25% being singletons. With 0 bases removed from V and 7 bases from J, the gap between germline ends came to 4 bases. CDR1 and CDR2 (germline): LGHDT, YNNKEL (reference sequence). The CDR3 extends over 11 amino acids. PBMCs came from 9 to 10 ml fresh peripheral blood. The source is a woman aged 70-85 years with Graves' ophthalmopathy. This sequence joins TRBV3-1 and TRBJ2-7, with no clear D. The sample taken for sequencing was blood. The CDR3 DNA sequence: TGTGCCAGCAGCCAAGAAGGGGAGCAGTACTTC. Translating it yields CASSQEGEQYF.